The 30 T cell receptor beta chains presented below share a single source sample, sequenced in a study of blood T cell repertoires in COVID-19. Profiled with immunoSEQ multiplex PCR; TCRdb holds only in-frame clones, not every one. Among 78,000 or so clones listed, approximately 89% were seen once. Sequenced sample: peripheral blood. The source of these receptors is a man between 45 and 60 years old with active or convalescent COVID-19.

This clone was detected only a few times. This chain connects TRBV3-1 (or the pseudogene TRBV3-2) to TRBJ2-2; 8 bases fit TRBD1. Germline V gene lookup returns CDR1 LGHDT and CDR2 YNNKEL (reference sequence). V lost 8 bases, J lost 4 bases, and 6 bases stayed unmatched. CDR3 length equals 14 residues. CDR3 protein: CASRQGAGTGELFF. As DNA, the CDR3 is TGTGCCAGCCGGCAGGGGGCGGGCACCGGGGAGCTGTTTTTT.

This chain connects TRBV7-9 to TRBJ2-1, with D maybe TRBD1 (5 bases). CDR3 length: 16 amino acids. With 4 bases removed from V and 5 bases from J, the gap between germline ends came to 18 bases. Germline assignment: CDR1 SEHNR and CDR2 FQNEAQ (reference sequence). The CDR3 DNA sequence: TGTGCCAGCAGCTCGCAGGGTCATTCCCCTCACAATGAGCAGTTCTTC. It codes for CASSSQGHSPHNEQFF.

This clone was recorded only once. The rearrangement uses TRBV29-1 and TRBJ1-2; 7 bases are a match to TRBD1. The germline gives CDR1 SQVTM, CDR2 ANQGSEA. The CDR3 is 12 amino acids. Trimming cost V 3 bases and J 5 bases; bases outside gene matches: 3. CDR3 in amino acids: CSVDKGAYGYTF. CDR3 coding DNA: TGCAGCGTTGATAAGGGGGCTTATGGCTACACCTTC.

This chain uses TRBV4-2 with TRBJ2-4; D not certain. Per the germline V gene, CDR1 is LGHNA and CDR2 is YNFKEQ. Trimming removed 0 bases at V and 2 bases at J, with 8 bases between. This CDR3 spans 15 amino acids. The CDR3 is CASSQDVSSKNIQYF. The DNA of the CDR3 is TGTGCCAGCAGCCAAGATGTGAGCTCCAAAAACATTCAGTACTTC.

V usage is TRBV18 and J usage is TRBJ2-3, with 10 bases identical to TRBD1. Germline CDR1 and CDR2: KGHSH and LQKENI. This CDR3 comprises 16 residues. The V gene end was trimmed by 1 base and the J gene end by 4 bases; junction bases not matched to a gene: 5. CDR3 region: CASSPLGTGVPDTQYF. For the CDR3, the DNA is TGTGCCAGCTCACCACTGGGGACAGGGGTCCCAGATACGCAGTATTTT.

The V call is TRBV5-1, the J call TRBJ2-1; 12 nucleotides agree with TRBD2. The germline V gene encodes CDR1 SGHRS and CDR2 YFSETQ. CDR3 size: 16 residues. V dropped 3 bases and J dropped 6; count of bases not matched to a gene: 7. The CDR3 here is CASSSLAGGPSNEQFF. The CDR3 region has the DNA TGCGCCAGCAGCTCCCTAGCGGGGGGGCCAAGCAATGAGCAGTTCTTC. Using reference TRBV5-1 and TRBJ2-1 for the parts outside the CDR3, the full variable domain is KAGVTQTPRYLIKTRGQQVTLSCSPISGHRSVSWYQQTPGQGLQFLFEYFSETQRNKGNFPGRFSGRQFSNSRSEMNVSTLELGDSALYLCASSSLAGGPSNEQFFGPGTRLTVL.

The chain is built from TRBV19 and TRBJ2-7; D gene unclear. The length of the CDR3 is 13 residues. V lost 6 bases and J lost 0, with 9 bases in between. CDR1 and CDR2 (germline): LNHDA, SQIVND (reference sequence). The CDR3 sequence is CASSPGGSYEQYF. The CDR3 nucleotides are TGTGCCAGTAGCCCCGGCGGCTCCTACGAGCAGTACTTC. Drawing the rest from reference TRBV19 and TRBJ2-7, the complete variable domain is DGGITQSPKYLFRKEGQNVTLSCEQNLNHDAMYWYRQDPGQGLRLIYYSQIVNDFQKGDIAEGYSVSREKKESFPLTVTSAQKNPTAFYLCASSPGGSYEQYFGPGTRLTVT.

The chain couples TRBV10-1 to TRBJ2-7, with TRBD2 matching 7 bases. CDR1 and CDR2 from the germline V gene are WNHNN and SYGVQD (reference sequence). The CDR3 is made up of 16 amino acids. V lost 6 bases to trimming and J lost 2 bases; unmatched junction nucleotides: 13. The CDR3 sequence is CASSGPPAGDPYEQYF. The DNA of the CDR3 is TGCGCCAGCAGCGGACCGCCGGCGGGGGACCCCTACGAGCAGTACTTC.

The gene calls are TRBV2 and TRBJ1-4; 9 bases line up with TRBD1. Germline V gives CDR1 SNHLY, CDR2 FYNNEI. The CDR3 length is 19 residues. After removal of 0 bases from V and 1 base from J, the junction contained 9 bases not matched to a gene. CDR3 bases: TGTGCCAGCAGTGAAGCGCTCCCGGGACAGGGACGAACTAATGAAAAACTGTTTTTT. This codes for CASSEALPGQGRTNEKLFF.

The genes are TRBV9 and TRBJ2-2, with a possible D match to TRBD2 (6 bases). The CDR3 runs 16 residues. V lost 4 bases and J 4 bases, leaving 17 bases between the germline ends. Looked up from germline, CDR1 is SGDLS and CDR2 is YYNGEE. The DNA of the CDR3 is TGTGCCAGCAGCCCCCGGAGTAGCGGACTCACCGGGGAGCTGTTTTTT. Protein product: CASSPRSSGLTGELFF.

This clone was observed a few times. This chain links TRBV7-8 with TRBJ2-1; the D is unclear. The ends were cut back, 5 bases at V and 1 base at J, with 6 bases in the middle. This CDR3 is built from 13 residues. CDR1 is SGHVS, CDR2 FQNEAQ, per germline. Here the CDR3 DNA reads TGTGCCAGCAGCCCTGTGTCCTACAATGAGCAGTTCTTC. Translated, it gives CASSPVSYNEQFF.

This clone has just one count. The chain employs TRBV24-1 and TRBJ1-1, with 10 nucleotides matching TRBD1. Trimming at V came to 5 bases and at J to 6 bases, leaving 11 bases not matched to a gene. The germline V gene has CDR1 KGHDR and CDR2 SFDVKD. There are 16 residues in the CDR3. The CDR3 coding sequence is TGTGCCACCAGTGGTCGGGACAGGGGAGGTAGGCCTGAAGCTTTCTTT. This gives the protein CATSGRDRGGRPEAFF.

This rearrangement joins TRBV6-5 to TRBJ1-4, with D possibly TRBD1 on 6 matching bases. Per germline, CDR1 MNHEY and CDR2 SVGAGI. V gave up 10 bases and J gave up 3 bases, with 12 bases separating them. The CDR3 spans 13 residues. The DNA for the CDR3 is TGTGCCATAAACAGGGACCCTAATGAAAAACTGTTTTTT. This sequence encodes CAINRDPNEKLFF.

The chain employs TRBV7-9 and TRBJ1-1, with D possibly TRBD1 on 6 matching bases. The V end lost 7 bases, the J end lost 1 base, and 13 bases lay between the germline ends. The CDR3 is 14 residues long. Germline values: CDR1 SEHNR, CDR2 FQNEAQ (reference sequence). This CDR3 reads CASTLTQGNTEAFF. CDR3 coding DNA: TGTGCCAGCACCCTCACACAGGGGAACACTGAAGCTTTCTTT.

The chain is built from TRBV2 and TRBJ1-3; D gene unclear. V was pared by 7 bases and J by 2 bases, with 9 bases between. The CDR3 sequence is 13 residues long. CDR1 is SNHLY, CDR2 FYNNEI, per germline. This CDR3 reads CASTQEAGNTIYF. DNA of the CDR3: TGTGCCAGCACGCAGGAGGCTGGAAACACCATATATTTT.

The V call is TRBV6-5, the J call TRBJ1-5; perhaps TRBD1 as D (6 bases). Germline V lookup: CDR1 MNHEY, CDR2 SVGAGI. The length of the CDR3 is 13 residues. V shed 6 bases and J shed 1 base, with 7 bases lying between them. CDR3 in amino acids: CASRGQSNQPQHF. DNA for the CDR3: TGTGCCAGCAGAGGACAGAGCAATCAGCCCCAGCATTTT.

This rearrangement joins TRBV25-1 to TRBJ2-2, with a weak D call TRBD2 (6 bases). Deletions cut 6 bases from V and 4 bases from J, with 12 bases between. CDR3 size: 14 residues. Germline CDR1 and CDR2: MGHDK and SYGVNS. In nucleotides, the CDR3 is TGTGCCAGCAGGGCTACGGGGGTCACCGGGGAGCTGTTTTTT. This sequence encodes CASRATGVTGELFF.

The V call is TRBV27, the J call TRBJ2-3; 7 nucleotides agree with TRBD1. Germline lookup yields CDR1 MNHEY and CDR2 SMNVEV (reference sequence). The CDR3 has 15 amino acids. The V and J ends lost 5 bases and 5 bases, in that order; junction bases with no gene match: 10. CDR3 sequence: CASSRGQGRVDTQYF. CDR3 sequence (DNA): TGTGCCAGCAGTAGGGGGCAGGGGAGAGTAGATACGCAGTATTTT.

This sequence joins TRBV7-8 and TRBJ1-1; 8 nucleotides match TRBD1. V lost 5 bases and J lost 3; bases outside the gene matches: 8. The CDR3 totals 15 residues. In germline, CDR1 is SGHVS, CDR2 FQNEAQ. The CDR3 region has the DNA TGTGCCAGCAGCCCAAGGCAGGGGGCCGACACTGAAGCTTTCTTT. Translated: CASSPRQGADTEAFF.

The chain carries TRBV2 and TRBJ2-3; D may be TRBD1 (6 bases). The CDR3 length is 13 residues. V was pared by 4 bases and J by 1 base, with 6 bases between. CDR1 is SNHLY and CDR2 is FYNNEI in the germline V gene. CDR3 protein: CASSGQGTDTQYF. For the CDR3, the DNA is TGTGCCAGCAGTGGACAGGGCACAGATACGCAGTATTTT.

V is TRBV29-1 and J is TRBJ1-1, with 9 positions matching TRBD1. This CDR3 has 14 residues. Germline loops: CDR1 SQVTM, CDR2 ANQGSEA. V was pared by 6 bases and J by 1 base, with 6 bases of the junction left unmatched. CDR3 protein: CSVQRGQGNTEAFF. The DNA of the CDR3 is TGCAGCGTCCAAAGGGGACAGGGGAACACTGAAGCTTTCTTT.

The rearrangement links TRBV7-9 to TRBJ1-1; possible D gene TRBD1, 6 bases. The germline V gene has CDR1 SEHNR and CDR2 FQNEAQ (reference sequence). This CDR3 has 13 residues. Trimming cost V 5 bases and J 8 bases, with 15 bases left between them. CDR3 amino acids: CASSPPGDWEAFF. For the CDR3, the DNA is TGTGCCAGCAGCCCCCCAGGGGATTGGGAAGCTTTCTTT.

This clone was found once. The V gene is TRBV23-1, the J gene TRBJ2-5; TRBD1 might be the D (5 bases). TRBV23-1 is an ORF, with its function uncertain. This CDR3 comprises 16 residues. The V and J ends lost 1 base and 1 base respectively, with 13 bases between them. The CDR3 nucleotides are TGCGCCAGCAGTCAATATTTCAGGGCTTCCCAAGAGACCCAGTACTTC. Amino acids: CASSQYFRASQETQYF.

The chain employs TRBV7-9 and TRBJ2-2; 10 nucleotides line up with TRBD2. V gave up 5 bases and J gave up 5 bases; unmatched junction bases: 11. Looked up from germline, CDR1 is SEHNR and CDR2 is FQNEAQ (reference sequence). This CDR3 is 17 amino acids long. The CDR3 loop is CASSRNSGGAGTGELFF. The CDR3 DNA follows: TGTGCCAGCAGCCGCAACAGCGGGGGGGCTGGAACCGGGGAGCTGTTTTTT.

The chain couples TRBV21-1 to TRBJ2-7; the table's D call, TRBD2, has no DNA check behind it. TRBV21-1 is a pseudogene locus. This CDR3 spans 16 amino acids. For the CDR3, the DNA is TGTGCCAGCAGCAAAGCGTGCGGGCGAGATCCCCACGAGCAGTACTTC. Its protein product is CASSKACGRDPHEQYF.

As to this clone: The same CDR3 arises from other DNA sequences in this sample as well. This chain links TRBV5-1 with TRBJ2-1, with D maybe TRBD2 (6 bases). The CDR3 consists of 15 residues. The germline V gene has CDR1 SGHRS and CDR2 YFSETQ. Trimming took off 0 bases at V and 0 bases at J, with 7 bases between the two ends. CDR3 coding DNA: TGCGCCAGCAGCTTGGGCGGGGTCTCCTACAATGAGCAGTTCTTC. Protein sequence: CASSLGGVSYNEQFF.

The chain couples TRBV14 to TRBJ1-3; D unclear. Germline CDR1 and CDR2: SGHDN and FVKESK. This CDR3 spans 15 amino acids. Trimming took off 1 base at V and 0 bases at J, with 7 bases between the two ends. The CDR3 loop reads CASSQVFGSGNTIYF. The CDR3 region has the DNA TGTGCCAGCAGCCAAGTATTCGGCTCTGGAAACACCATATATTTT.

This clone was detected once. The chain joins TRBV7-2 to TRBJ1-5; 7 positions match TRBD1. The CDR3 is made up of 14 amino acids. Germline-derived CDR1 and CDR2 are SGHTA and FQGNSA. The V segment lost 4 bases and the J segment 1 base; nucleotides outside the gene matches: 1. The CDR3 reads CASSYRGSNQPQHF. In nucleotides, the CDR3 is TGTGCCAGCAGCTACAGGGGAAGCAATCAGCCCCAGCATTTT. The entire variable domain, with the rest obtained from reference TRBV7-2 and TRBJ1-5, is as follows: GAGVSQSPSNKVTEKGKDVELRCDPISGHTALYWYRQSLGQGLEFLIYFQGNSAPDKSGLPSDRFSAERTGGSVSTLTIQRTQQEDSAVYLCASSYRGSNQPQHFGDGTRLSIL.

The rearrangement joins TRBV11-1 to TRBJ2-5; D is possibly TRBD2 (6 bases). V lost 3 bases to trimming and J lost 5 bases, with 13 bases between them. This CDR3 has 14 amino acids. Germline CDR1 and CDR2: SGHAT and FQDESV (reference sequence). CDR3 nucleotides: TGTGCCAGCAGCTTCCTTAGTGGGGGGGAGACCCAGTACTTC. It specifies CASSFLSGGETQYF.

The gene calls are TRBV5-5 and TRBJ2-2; tentatively, D is TRBD2 (6 bases). V lost 2 bases and J 12 bases, leaving 11 bases between the germline ends. Germline CDR1 SGHKS, CDR2 YYEKEE (reference sequence). The CDR3 is made up of 12 amino acids. The CDR3 spells CASSLLAGKLFF. CDR3 coding DNA: TGTGCCAGCAGCTTACTCGCGGGGAAGCTGTTTTTT.